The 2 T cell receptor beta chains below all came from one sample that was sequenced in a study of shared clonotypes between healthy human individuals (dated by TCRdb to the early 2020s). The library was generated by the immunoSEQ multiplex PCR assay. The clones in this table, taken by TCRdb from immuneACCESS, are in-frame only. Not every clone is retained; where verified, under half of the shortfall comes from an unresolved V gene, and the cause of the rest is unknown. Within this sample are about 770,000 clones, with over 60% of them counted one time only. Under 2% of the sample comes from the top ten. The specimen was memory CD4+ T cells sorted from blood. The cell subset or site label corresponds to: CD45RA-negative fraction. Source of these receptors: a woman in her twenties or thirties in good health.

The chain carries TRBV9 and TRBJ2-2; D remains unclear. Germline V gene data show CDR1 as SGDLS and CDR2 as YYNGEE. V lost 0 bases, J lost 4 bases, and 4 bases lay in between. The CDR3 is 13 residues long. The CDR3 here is CASSVESTGELFF. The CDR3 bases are TGTGCCAGCAGCGTAGAGTCCACCGGGGAGCTGTTTTTT. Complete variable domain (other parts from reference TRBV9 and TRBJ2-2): DSGVTQTPKHLITATGQRVTLRCSPRSGDLSVYWYQQSLDQGLQFLIQYYNGEERAKGNILERFSAQQFPDLHSELNLSSLELGDSALYFCASSVESTGELFFGEGSRLTVL.

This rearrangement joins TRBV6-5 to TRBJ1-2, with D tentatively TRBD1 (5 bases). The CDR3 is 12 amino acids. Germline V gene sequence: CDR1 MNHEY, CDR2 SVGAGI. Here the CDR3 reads CVTEGDSDGYTF. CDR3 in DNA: TGTGTAACAGAAGGGGATTCAGATGGCTACACCTTC.